Shown below are 20 T cell receptor beta chains from a single sample sequenced in a study of monozygotic twins with inflammatory bowel disease. Reprocessing the 5' RACE reads, TCRdb reports a single entry for every CDR3 protein and omits DNA. The listing contains 400,000 to 500,000 distinct CDR3 sequences. The specimen was blood. The origin of the receptors is a human donor with ulcerative colitis or Crohn's disease, or a healthy co-twin of an affected twin (not recorded which).

The chain has TRBV9 and TRBJ2-4; absent DNA, TCRdb's TRBD1 call cannot be checked. Looked up from germline, CDR1 is SGDLS and CDR2 is YYNGEE. The CDR3 runs to 14 residues. CDR3 protein: CASTTGKAKNIQYF.

V is TRBV11-1 and J is TRBJ2-1; TCRdb's D gene call, TRBD2, goes unchecked for lack of DNA. The CDR3 is 20 residues long. The V gene's germline CDR1 is SGHAT and CDR2 FQDESV (reference sequence). CDR3 in amino acids: CASSPSLADAQWGSYNEQFF.

The rearrangement links TRBV3-1 to TRBJ2-7. This CDR3 region has 15 residues. In germline, CDR1 is LGHDT, CDR2 YNNKEL (reference sequence). The CDR3 is CASSQDTVKSYEQYF.

This chain links TRBV20-1 with TRBJ2-1; absent DNA, TCRdb's TRBD1 call cannot be checked. There are 17 residues in the CDR3. CDR1 is DFQATT, CDR2 SNEGSKA, per germline (reference sequence). The CDR3 loop is CSAAGQSGIYSYNEQFF.

This chain uses TRBV5-6 with TRBJ1-4. The length of the CDR3 is 14 residues. CDR1 and CDR2 from the germline V gene are SGHDT and YYEEEE. CDR3 sequence reads: CASGPGGRGEKLFF.

The V and J genes are TRBV10-3 and TRBJ2-3. Germline values: CDR1 ENHRY, CDR2 SYGVKD. The CDR3 has 14 residues. CDR3 protein: CAISGAASTDTQYF.

The V call is TRBV4-3, the J call TRBJ2-7; lacking DNA, the TRBD2 call made by TCRdb goes unchecked. The CDR3 has 15 amino acids. Germline V CDR1 and CDR2: LGHNA, YSLEER. CDR3 protein: CASSRQSLAGYEQYF.

This chain links TRBV5-5 with TRBJ1-1; TCRdb returns TRBD1, unconfirmable since there is no DNA. The CDR3 is 13 amino acids. From germline, CDR1 is SGHKS and CDR2 YYEKEE (reference sequence). The CDR3 reads CASSFDRGLEGFF.

This sequence joins TRBV27 and TRBJ1-2; TCRdb selects TRBD1, and the lack of DNA leaves this call unchecked. This CDR3 contains 17 residues. Germline V gene data show CDR1 as MNHEY and CDR2 as SMNVEV (reference sequence). CDR3 residues: CASSPFLGGAENYGYTF.

The chain uses TRBV9 and TRBJ2-2; TCRdb reports TRBD1, a call that lacks DNA to check it against. Germline assignment: CDR1 SGDLS and CDR2 YYNGEE. There are 14 residues in the CDR3. The chain's CDR3 is CASSPPGRPGELFF.

The chain carries TRBV12-3 or TRBV12-4 and TRBJ2-1; TCRdb gives TRBD2 as the D gene, but with no DNA this cannot be confirmed. The CDR3 length is 15 residues. CDR3 residues: CASTAGLANYNEQFF.

The rearrangement joins TRBV18 to TRBJ2-5; TCRdb reports TRBD1, a call that lacks DNA to check it against. The germline V gene has CDR1 KGHSH and CDR2 LQKENI. CDR3 size: 12 residues. The CDR3: CASSPAQGPGSF. Using reference TRBV18 and TRBJ2-5 for the parts outside the CDR3, the full variable domain is NAGVMQNPRHLVRRRGQEARLRCSPMKGHSHVYWYRQLPEEGLKFMVYLQKENIIDESGMPKERFSAEFPKEGPSILRIQQVVRGDSAAYFCASSPAQGPGSFGPGTRLLVL.

The chain has TRBV5-4 and TRBJ2-7; the TRBD1 assignment by TCRdb is unverifiable without DNA. Germline V lookup: CDR1 SGHNT, CDR2 YYREEE (reference sequence). CDR3 size: 14 residues. The CDR3 reads CALTQDKSSYEQYF.

CDR3 sequence: CAYLVGGPNTGELFF. The V gene is TRBV30, the J gene TRBJ2-2; TCRdb outputs TRBD1, but without DNA this stays unchecked. CDR3 length equals 15 residues. Germline V gene sequence: CDR1 GTSNPN, CDR2 SVGIG (reference sequence).

This sequence joins TRBV20-1 and TRBJ2-5; there is no DNA to check the TCRdb D call of TRBD1. Per germline, CDR1 DFQATT and CDR2 SNEGSKA (reference sequence). The CDR3 has 14 residues. CDR3 protein: CSTQGVGLQETQYF.

The chain carries TRBV27 and TRBJ2-5; no DNA is available, so the TRBD1 call from TCRdb remains unchecked. The germline V gene has CDR1 MNHEY and CDR2 SMNVEV (reference sequence). This CDR3 has 13 residues. Here the CDR3 reads CASSSWGAETQYF.

The chain recombines TRBV2 with TRBJ2-1. This CDR3 is built from 15 residues. Germline-derived CDR1 and CDR2 are SNHLY and FYNNEI. This CDR3 reads CASRVAGGSYNEQFF.

This rearrangement joins TRBV5-1 to TRBJ2-7; TCRdb names TRBD2, which stays unverified in the absence of DNA. Germline lookup yields CDR1 SGHRS and CDR2 YFSETQ. The CDR3 spans 18 residues. CDR3 residues: CASSLTTSGGSLPYEQYF.

The genes are TRBV20-1 and TRBJ2-2; there is no DNA to check the TCRdb D call of TRBD2. The CDR3 totals 15 residues. The germline CDR1 and CDR2 sequences are DFQATT and SNEGSKA (reference sequence). The CDR3 spells CSARHSGRATGELFF.

The CDR3 reads CSASPGPRTNTQYF. V and J are TRBV20-1 and TRBJ2-3; no DNA is available, so the TRBD2 call from TCRdb remains unchecked. From germline, CDR1 is DFQATT and CDR2 SNEGSKA (reference sequence). This CDR3 spans 14 amino acids.